These T cell receptor beta chains were read from a single sample in a study of T cell repertoires in cytomegalovirus infection. TCRdb processed the reads anew with MiXCR; each CDR3 protein has one entry. The repertoire includes about 360,000 distinct CDR3 sequences, 15% to 20% of them detected once, and 7.5% to 9.5% sits in the top ten. Sequenced input: PBMCs. The receptor source for this set is a human donor in good health (CMV status not recorded). Some clones in this sample may be carry-over from other donors' samples. CDR3s leave out the opening cysteine and the closing phenylalanine or tryptophan. The D gene is left open where the match is weak.

>TRBV11-2|TRBJ2-7|TRBD2
ASSRAGGQRSYEQY
>TRBV12-3/TRBV12-4|TRBJ1-1|.
ASSQHGAGGTEAF
>TRBV4-1|TRBJ2-5|TRBD2
ASSQERRGGLETQY
>TRBV28|TRBJ1-3|.
ASKTPGNTIY
>TRBV7-2|TRBJ1-3|.
ASSPWGGLGNTIY
>TRBV19|TRBJ2-3|.
ASSIRQHEDTQY
>TRBV12-3/TRBV12-4|TRBJ2-1|.
ASSLEGYGEQF
>TRBV6-2/TRBV6-3|TRBJ2-7|.
ASSSRQAEQY
>TRBV7-2|TRBJ1-6|.
ASSFRGPSGTKNSPLH
>TRBV6-2/TRBV6-3|TRBJ2-1|.
ASSSLAAAGAYNEQF
>TRBV7-2|TRBJ2-7|.
ASSFSGRTYEQY
>TRBV7-2|TRBJ2-3|TRBD2
ASSSSGRLGTDTQY
>TRBV7-6|TRBJ1-1|.
ASSLTENTEAF
>TRBV2|TRBJ2-7|.
ASSEGYGTTYEQY
>TRBV7-8|TRBJ2-7|.
ASSLEWGASYEQY
>TRBV7-2|TRBJ2-5|TRBD1
ASSSGPGGSQY
>TRBV12-5|TRBJ2-3|.
ASGSSGADTQY
>TRBV7-2|TRBJ2-2|TRBD2
ASSTGLAPGELF
>TRBV28|TRBJ1-5|.
ASSTDGGKPQPQH
>TRBV6-6|TRBJ2-7|.
ASSYRRTAYEQY
>TRBV27|TRBJ1-6|.
ASRPTGSYNSPLH
>TRBV10-3|TRBJ1-1|.
AVEGVKNTEAF
>TRBV27|TRBJ1-3|TRBD1
ASIWTGNPGNTIY
>TRBV7-2|TRBJ1-2|.
ASSLQSARSGYT
>TRBV6-1|TRBJ2-7|.
ASSARAGQAYEQY
>TRBV4-1|TRBJ2-2|.
ASSSRGLPPLAGELF
>TRBV7-2|TRBJ2-5|TRBD1
ASSLVGQGQETQY
>TRBV2|TRBJ2-5|.
ASTQETQY
>TRBV12-3/TRBV12-4|TRBJ1-5|TRBD1
ASSWTGKAQPQH
>TRBV12-3/TRBV12-4|TRBJ1-1|TRBD1
ASSPTGGHTEAF